These 24 T cell receptor beta chains share one sample of origin, sequenced in a study of CD8 T cells in Susac syndrome. RNA was extracted with the RNeasy kit, and a quantity of roughly 0.45 to 1 ug was reverse transcribed using random hexamers. MiXCR, applied by TCRdb to the immunoSEQ multiplex PCR reads, yields one record per CDR3 protein. Of tens of thousands of distinct CDR3 sequences in the sample, about 94% are singletons; the top ten hold 0.25% to 0.3%. Sequencing was performed on CD8+ T cells from PBMCs. These receptors all come from a human donor in good health.

This chain connects TRBV24-1 to TRBJ1-1, with TRBD1 identical over 7 bases. V dropped 5 bases and J dropped 1; count of bases not matched to a gene: 6. This CDR3 has 15 residues. The germline CDR1 and CDR2 sequences are KGHDR and SFDVKD. This chain's CDR3 is CATSVEQGQNTEAFF. The CDR3 bases are TGTGCCACCAGTGTAGAACAGGGGCAGAACACTGAAGCTTTCTTT.

This clonotype showed up just once. The genes are TRBV28 and TRBJ1-1; D is unclear. Looked up from germline, CDR1 is MDHEN and CDR2 is SYDVKM. This CDR3 spans 17 amino acids. Trimming pared 5 bases from V and 0 bases from J, leaving 19 bases between. CDR3 residues: CASSPFPLAGMNTEAFF. The CDR3, as DNA: TGTGCCAGCAGTCCTTTCCCTCTCGCGGGGATGAACACTGAAGCTTTCTTT.

V and J are TRBV4-1 and TRBJ2-2; no reliable D call. V gave up 1 base and J gave up 6 bases, with 0 bases separating them. Germline V CDR1 and CDR2: MGHRA, YSYEKL. This CDR3 region has 11 residues. The CDR3 region is CASSQAGELFF. DNA of the CDR3: TGCGCCAGCAGCCAAGCCGGGGAGCTGTTTTTT.

This rearrangement joins TRBV7-2 to TRBJ1-2; D perhaps matches TRBD1 (5 bases). The CDR3 consists of 15 residues. CDR1 SGHTA and CDR2 FQGNSA come from the germline V gene. V was cut by 0 bases and J by 8 bases, with 16 bases left in between. The CDR3 DNA reads TGTGCCAGCAGCTTAGCGCGCACCAGGGTCCACGGCTACACCTTC. Its translation: CASSLARTRVHGYTF.

The genes are TRBV29-1 and TRBJ1-2; TRBD1 might be the D (6 bases). Germline-derived CDR1 and CDR2 are SQVTM and ANQGSEA. CDR3 size: 12 residues. The V gene lost 6 bases and the J gene lost 8 bases, with 16 bases spanning the gap. CDR3 bases: TGCAGCGTGGTCCGGGGGGCAGGGGGCTACACCTTC. Residues: CSVVRGAGGYTF.

The rearrangement uses TRBV2 and TRBJ2-5; 7 nucleotides agree with TRBD1. V gave up 4 bases and J gave up 5 bases; unmatched junction bases: 10. Germline CDR1 and CDR2: SNHLY and FYNNEI. The CDR3 is 15 amino acids. CDR3 loop: CASSGRGPLEETQYF. The CDR3 nucleotides read TGTGCCAGCAGTGGAAGGGGGCCATTGGAGGAGACCCAGTACTTC.

The V gene is TRBV9, the J gene TRBJ2-3; D not resolved. CDR1 SGDLS and CDR2 YYNGEE come from the germline V gene. V lost 5 bases and J 0 bases, leaving 13 bases between the germline ends. CDR3 size: 15 residues. The DNA for the CDR3 is TGTGCCAGCAGGGATTGGCAGGAGAGCACAGATACGCAGTATTTT. Encoded protein: CASRDWQESTDTQYF. The whole variable domain, filled in from reference TRBV9 and TRBJ2-3, reads DSGVTQTPKHLITATGQRVTLRCSPRSGDLSVYWYQQSLDQGLQFLIQYYNGEERAKGNILERFSAQQFPDLHSELNLSSLELGDSALYFCASRDWQESTDTQYFGPGTRLTVL.

V gene TRBV20-1 combines with J gene TRBJ2-3, with 7 bases identical to TRBD2. CDR1 is DFQATT, CDR2 SNEGSKA, per germline (reference sequence). J lost 8 bases, V lost 5 bases, and 1 base had no gene match. The CDR3 has 10 amino acids. CDR3 DNA sequence: TGCAGTGCTGTAGCGGGTACGCAGTATTTT. Translated, it gives CSAVAGTQYF.

The chain is built from TRBV6-1 and TRBJ2-1; 7 nucleotides line up with TRBD2. V lost 2 bases to trimming and J lost 7 bases; unmatched junction nucleotides: 11. The germline V gene encodes CDR1 MNHNS and CDR2 SASEGT. CDR3 length: 16 residues. This CDR3 reads CASSEWTGAGKNEQFF. The CDR3 bases are TGTGCCAGCAGTGAATGGACGGGAGCGGGAAAGAATGAGCAGTTCTTC.

The J gene is TRBJ2-1, the V gene TRBV11-3; D might be TRBD1 (5 bases). The germline CDR1 and CDR2 sequences are SGHNT and YENEEA. The germline V and J ends were trimmed by 2 bases and 7 bases, with 12 bases remaining between them. This CDR3 contains 14 residues. CDR3 sequence reads: CASSLSGNRNEQFF. The CDR3 DNA sequence: TGTGCCAGCAGCTTAAGTGGGAACAGGAATGAGCAGTTCTTC.

V and J are TRBV28 and TRBJ1-1, with D hard to call. The CDR3 covers 13 residues. V dropped 6 bases and J dropped 1 base, with 9 bases sitting between them. The V gene's germline CDR1 is MDHEN and CDR2 SYDVKM. The CDR3 is CASSPGENTEAFF. In DNA, the CDR3 is TGTGCCAGCAGCCCCGGGGAGAACACTGAAGCTTTCTTT.

V gene TRBV7-9 combines with J gene TRBJ2-5; 9 positions agree with TRBD2. CDR1 is SEHNR and CDR2 is FQNEAQ in the germline V gene (reference sequence). V gave up 6 bases and J gave up 2 bases; unmatched junction bases: 10. CDR3 length: 16 amino acids. The CDR3 region has the DNA TGTGCCAGCAGAGTGACTAGCGGAGCCCGACAAGAGACCCAGTACTTC. This gives the protein CASRVTSGARQETQYF.

This clonotype was found once. The rearrangement uses TRBV9 and TRBJ2-3; D is unclear. V lost 5 bases, J lost 1 base, and 8 bases lay in between. The CDR3 contains 13 residues. CDR1 and CDR2 from the germline V gene are SGDLS and YYNGEE. The CDR3 region is CASSPFGTDTQYF. In nucleotides, the CDR3 is TGTGCCAGCAGTCCCTTCGGCACAGATACGCAGTATTTT. The variable domain in full, completed from reference TRBV9 and TRBJ2-3, reads DSGVTQTPKHLITATGQRVTLRCSPRSGDLSVYWYQQSLDQGLQFLIQYYNGEERAKGNILERFSAQQFPDLHSELNLSSLELGDSALYFCASSPFGTDTQYFGPGTRLTVL.

V gene TRBV9 combines with J gene TRBJ1-2, with D possibly TRBD1 on 6 matching bases. CDR1 is SGDLS and CDR2 is YYNGEE in the germline V gene. V lost 4 bases, J lost 2 bases, and 9 bases lay in between. CDR3 length: 13 amino acids. CDR3 nucleotides: TGTGCCAGCAGCCAACAGGGAAACTATGGCTACACCTTC. This codes for CASSQQGNYGYTF.

V is TRBV5-1 and J is TRBJ1-1; possibly TRBD1 for D (5 bases). Per the germline V gene, CDR1 is SGHRS and CDR2 is YFSETQ. This CDR3 has 14 amino acids. V dropped 4 bases and J dropped 3 bases, with 13 bases sitting between them. Here the CDR3 DNA reads TGCGCCAGCAGCCATGGACACGGGGACACTGAAGCTTTCTTT. The encoded protein is CASSHGHGDTEAFF.

This clonotype was seen a single time. The chain is built from TRBV5-4 and TRBJ2-2; the match to TRBD1 covers 8 bases. The CDR3 contains 17 residues. Germline CDR1 is SGHNT and CDR2 is YYREEE (reference sequence). The V segment lost 4 bases and the J segment 6 bases; nucleotides outside the gene matches: 14. The CDR3 here is CASSPDHGQGRAGELFF. The CDR3 coding sequence is TGTGCCAGCAGCCCGGACCACGGACAGGGAAGAGCCGGGGAGCTGTTTTTT.

This clonotype was seen once. The chain links TRBV19 to TRBJ2-1, with TRBD2 matching over 9 bases. The CDR3 has 17 amino acids. V shed 4 bases and J 1 base; nucleotides not matched to a gene: 8. CDR1 is LNHDA and CDR2 is SQIVND in the germline V gene (reference sequence). In nucleotides, the CDR3 is TGTGCCAGTAGTAGGGCTAGCGGGGCAGTTTCCTACAATGAGCAGTTCTTC. Translating it yields CASSRASGAVSYNEQFF.

The chain recombines TRBV7-2 with TRBJ2-1; D remains ambiguous. V lost 5 bases to trimming and J lost 7 bases, with 9 bases between them. The CDR3 consists of 12 residues. Per germline, CDR1 SGHTA and CDR2 FQGNSA. CDR3 DNA sequence: TGTGCCAGCAGCGAGTTCTCTAATGAGCAGTTCTTC. This codes for CASSEFSNEQFF.

J is TRBJ1-2 and V is TRBV5-1; no clear D. This CDR3 contains 18 residues. Germline V gene sequence: CDR1 SGHRS, CDR2 YFSETQ. Trimming took 0 bases from V and 2 from J, leaving 20 bases between them. CDR3 in amino acids: CASSLAGPELLANYGYTF. The CDR3 nucleotides are TGCGCCAGCAGCTTGGCCGGGCCGGAACTACTCGCGAACTATGGCTACACCTTC.

V and J are TRBV4-3 and TRBJ2-1, with TRBD2 matching 7 bases. Trimming cost V 5 bases and J 4 bases; bases outside gene matches: 11. Germline loops: CDR1 LGHNA, CDR2 YSLEER. This CDR3 has 16 residues. CDR3 coding DNA: TGCGCCAGCAGCTCCAACAGCGGGGACCCATACAATGAGCAGTTCTTC. The encoded protein is CASSSNSGDPYNEQFF.

The rearrangement links TRBV16 to TRBJ2-7; D is possibly TRBD2 (6 bases). The CDR3 loop spans 14 amino acids. The V and J ends lost 0 bases and 2 bases respectively, with 8 bases between them. The V gene's germline CDR1 is KGHSY and CDR2 FQNENV. The CDR3 reads CASSQSPGAYEQYF. The CDR3 region has the DNA TGTGCCAGCAGCCAATCCCCGGGGGCCTACGAGCAGTACTTC.

This CDR3 is CASSQSWGPNEKLFF. DNA for the CDR3: TGTGCCAGCAGCCAAAGCTGGGGGCCTAATGAAAAACTGTTTTTT. V usage is TRBV9 and J usage is TRBJ1-4; a weak D match, TRBD1 (6 bases). The V end was cut by 4 bases, the J end by 3 bases, with 13 bases between. The CDR3 is 15 residues long. Germline CDR1 reads SGDLS; CDR2 reads YYNGEE.

V gene TRBV5-1 combines with J gene TRBJ2-1; D unclear. The CDR3 has 13 residues. Germline CDR1 SGHRS, CDR2 YFSETQ. The germline V and J ends were trimmed by 4 bases and 9 bases, with 14 bases remaining between them. In DNA form, the CDR3 reads TGCGCCAGCAGCCCTGACGCTGGGCGTGAGCAGTTCTTC. Protein: CASSPDAGREQFF. The complete variable domain, with remaining parts taken from reference TRBV5-1 and TRBJ2-1, reads KAGVTQTPRYLIKTRGQQVTLSCSPISGHRSVSWYQQTPGQGLQFLFEYFSETQRNKGNFPGRFSGRQFSNSRSEMNVSTLELGDSALYLCASSPDAGREQFFGPGTRLTVL.

The chain recombines TRBV29-1 with TRBJ1-1; D possibly corresponds to TRBD1 (5 bases). Trimming shortened V by 3 bases and J by 6 bases, and 11 bases separated the two germline ends. The CDR3 loop spans 12 amino acids. Germline lookup yields CDR1 SQVTM and CDR2 ANQGSEA. CDR3 region: CSVEAGLAEAFF. For the CDR3, the DNA is TGCAGCGTTGAGGCAGGGCTCGCTGAAGCTTTCTTT.